Following are 6 T cell receptor beta chains from one sample sequenced in a study of response to subunit inactivated influenza vaccine. TCRdb passed the RT-PCR reads through MiXCR, listing each CDR3 protein once. The table shows under 800,000 distinct CDR3 sequences, with about 15% occurring only once. The sample in question was PBMCs from blood, obtained approximately 15 days before vaccination. The receptors were gathered from a man between 50 and 59 years old who received an inactivated influenza vaccine.

In its sample, this clonotype was seen a few times. The chain has TRBV7-9 and TRBJ2-1; tentative D call: TRBD1 (6 bases). The CDR3 consists of 15 residues. Germline CDR1 reads SEHNR; CDR2 reads FQNEAQ (reference sequence). V lost 0 bases, J lost 3 bases, and 9 bases lay in between. The CDR3 protein is CASSLAGAIYNEQFF. CDR3 nucleotides: TGTGCCAGCAGCTTAGCGGGGGCGATCTACAATGAGCAGTTCTTC.

The chain has TRBV5-1 and TRBJ2-1; D is ambiguous. Germline V gene sequence: CDR1 SGHRS, CDR2 YFSETQ. The CDR3 totals 20 residues. Trimming left V 4 bases short and J 0 bases short, with 26 bases between. The CDR3 nucleotides are TGCGCCAGCAGCCCAGGCTTGGGTTCCGGGCGACCCTCCTCCTACAATGAGCAGTTCTTC. Residues: CASSPGLGSGRPSSYNEQFF.

This chain joins TRBV7-8 and TRBJ1-6; D not certain. V lost 1 base, J lost 11 bases, and 9 bases lay in between. The CDR3 runs 13 residues. Germline V lookup: CDR1 SGHVS, CDR2 FQNEAQ. This chain's CDR3 is CASSLGSGTPLHF. The CDR3 DNA sequence: TGTGCCAGCAGCTTAGGGTCAGGAACACCCCTCCACTTT.

CDR3 coding DNA: TGTGCCATCAGTGAGTCAGAGGGAGGCGCGACCCAGTACTTC. Translation: CAISESEGGATQYF. The gene calls are TRBV10-3 and TRBJ2-5, with D perhaps matching TRBD2 (6 bases). Germline CDR1 ENHRY, CDR2 SYGVKD. The V end lost 0 bases, the J end lost 7 bases, and 12 bases lay between the germline ends. CDR3 size: 14 residues.

This clonotype showed up just a few times. V is TRBV29-1 and J is TRBJ2-7, with TRBD1 matching 7 bases. V trimming: 7 bases; J trimming: 2 bases; junction bases outside the gene matches: 8. CDR1 is SQVTM, CDR2 ANQGSEA, per germline. The CDR3 contains 13 residues. DNA for the CDR3: TGCAGCGGCTTCGACAGGGTGACCTACGAGCAGTACTTC. Its protein product is CSGFDRVTYEQYF.

V gene TRBV3-1 combines with J gene TRBJ2-3, with 9 bases matching TRBD2. Germline CDR1 reads LGHDT; CDR2 reads YNNKEL (reference sequence). The CDR3 spans 17 residues. With 0 bases clipped from V and 2 bases from J, the junction kept 6 bases outside the gene matches. This chain's CDR3 is CASSQDILAGFTDTQYF. CDR3 nucleotides: TGTGCCAGCAGCCAAGATATTCTAGCGGGGTTCACAGATACGCAGTATTTT.